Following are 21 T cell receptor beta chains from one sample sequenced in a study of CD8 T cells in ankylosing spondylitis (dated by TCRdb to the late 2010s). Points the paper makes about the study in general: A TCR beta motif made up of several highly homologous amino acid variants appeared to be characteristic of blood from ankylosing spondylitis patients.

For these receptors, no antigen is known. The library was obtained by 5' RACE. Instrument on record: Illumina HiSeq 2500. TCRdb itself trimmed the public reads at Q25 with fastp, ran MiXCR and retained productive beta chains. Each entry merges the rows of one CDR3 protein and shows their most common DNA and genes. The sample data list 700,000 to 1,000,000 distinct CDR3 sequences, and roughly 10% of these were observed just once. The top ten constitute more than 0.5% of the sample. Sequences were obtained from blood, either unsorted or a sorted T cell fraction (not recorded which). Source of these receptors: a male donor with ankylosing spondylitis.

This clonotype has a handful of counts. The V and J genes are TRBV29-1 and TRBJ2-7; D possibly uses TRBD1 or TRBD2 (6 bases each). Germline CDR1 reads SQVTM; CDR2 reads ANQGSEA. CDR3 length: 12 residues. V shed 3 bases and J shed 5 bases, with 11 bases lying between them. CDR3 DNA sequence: TGCAGCGTTGATGGGGGGCTAGACGAGCAGTACTTC. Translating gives CSVDGGLDEQYF.

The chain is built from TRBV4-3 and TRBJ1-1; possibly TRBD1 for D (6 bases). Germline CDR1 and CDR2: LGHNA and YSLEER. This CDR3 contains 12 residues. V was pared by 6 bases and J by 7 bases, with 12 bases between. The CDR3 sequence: CASRYRVHEAFF. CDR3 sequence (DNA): TGCGCCAGCAGGTACAGGGTCCATGAAGCTTTCTTT.

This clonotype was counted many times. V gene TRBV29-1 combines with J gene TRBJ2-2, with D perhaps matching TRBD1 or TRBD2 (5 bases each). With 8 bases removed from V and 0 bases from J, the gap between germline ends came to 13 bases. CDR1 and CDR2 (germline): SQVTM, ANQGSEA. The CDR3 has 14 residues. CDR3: CSFGTPSNTGELFF. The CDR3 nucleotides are TGCAGCTTCGGGACGCCCTCGAACACCGGGGAGCTGTTTTTT.

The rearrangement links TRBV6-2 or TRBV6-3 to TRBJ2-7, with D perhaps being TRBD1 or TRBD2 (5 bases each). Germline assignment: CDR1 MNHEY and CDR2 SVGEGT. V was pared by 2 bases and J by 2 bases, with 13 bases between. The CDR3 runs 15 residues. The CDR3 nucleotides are TGTGCCAGCAGTTACGGGGGACGGAGCACCTACGAGCAGTACTTC. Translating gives CASSYGGRSTYEQYF.

The CDR3 reads CASSLLPGTEAFF. CDR3 DNA sequence: TGTGCCAGCAGCCTCCTTCCAGGCACTGAAGCTTTCTTT. The V and J genes are TRBV7-2 and TRBJ1-1, with D unresolved. The CDR3 totals 13 residues. Per germline, CDR1 SGHTA and CDR2 FQGNSA. The V end was cut by 5 bases, the J end by 4 bases, with 11 bases between.

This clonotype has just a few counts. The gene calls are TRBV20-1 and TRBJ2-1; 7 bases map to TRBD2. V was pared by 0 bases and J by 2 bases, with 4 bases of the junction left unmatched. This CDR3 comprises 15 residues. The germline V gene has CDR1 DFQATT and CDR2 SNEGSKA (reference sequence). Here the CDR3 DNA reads TGCAGTGCTAGAGATCCCCTAGCGGCCTACAATGAGCAGTTCTTC. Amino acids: CSARDPLAAYNEQFF.

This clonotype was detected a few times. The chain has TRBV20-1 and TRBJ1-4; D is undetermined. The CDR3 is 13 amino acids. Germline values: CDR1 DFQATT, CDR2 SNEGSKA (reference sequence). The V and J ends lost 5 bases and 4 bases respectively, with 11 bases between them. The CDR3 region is CSAADVSNEKLFF. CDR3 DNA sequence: TGCAGTGCTGCGGACGTTAGTAATGAAAAACTGTTTTTT.

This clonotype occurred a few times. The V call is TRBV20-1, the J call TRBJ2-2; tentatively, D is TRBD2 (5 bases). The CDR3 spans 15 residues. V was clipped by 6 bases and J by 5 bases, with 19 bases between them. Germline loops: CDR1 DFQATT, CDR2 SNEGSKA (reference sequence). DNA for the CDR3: TGCAGTGCCCTACGGGGTGGATCTCTTACCGGGGAGCTGTTTTTT. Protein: CSALRGGSLTGELFF.

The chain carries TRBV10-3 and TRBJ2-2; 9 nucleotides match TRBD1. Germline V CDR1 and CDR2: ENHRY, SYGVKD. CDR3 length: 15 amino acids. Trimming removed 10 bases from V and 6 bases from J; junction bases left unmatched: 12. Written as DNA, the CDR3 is TGTGCCACCAGGGGTTACAGGGGGCACGCCGGGGAGCTGTTTTTT. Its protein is CATRGYRGHAGELFF.

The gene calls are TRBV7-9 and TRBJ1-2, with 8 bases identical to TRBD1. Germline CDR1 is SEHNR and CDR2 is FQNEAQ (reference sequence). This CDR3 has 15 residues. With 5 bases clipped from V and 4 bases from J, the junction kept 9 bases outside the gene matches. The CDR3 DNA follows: TGTGCCAGCAGCCGCCCGGACAGGGATACCTATGGCTACACCTTC. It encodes CASSRPDRDTYGYTF.

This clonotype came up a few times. The CDR3 loop reads CASGRDFYNEQFF. The CDR3 DNA follows: TGCGCCAGCGGTAGGGACTTCTACAATGAGCAGTTCTTC. The V and J genes are TRBV10-2 and TRBJ2-1; a possible D gene is TRBD2 (6 bases). V gave up 8 bases and J gave up 3 bases, with 11 bases separating them. Per the germline V gene, CDR1 is WSHSY and CDR2 is SAAADI. The CDR3 is made up of 13 amino acids.

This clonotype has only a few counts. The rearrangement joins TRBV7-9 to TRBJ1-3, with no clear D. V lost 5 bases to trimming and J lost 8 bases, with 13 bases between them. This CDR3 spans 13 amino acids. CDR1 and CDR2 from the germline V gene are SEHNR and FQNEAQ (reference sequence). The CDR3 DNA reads TGTGCCAGCAGCCTAGACACCTGGGACACCATATATTTT. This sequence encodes CASSLDTWDTIYF.

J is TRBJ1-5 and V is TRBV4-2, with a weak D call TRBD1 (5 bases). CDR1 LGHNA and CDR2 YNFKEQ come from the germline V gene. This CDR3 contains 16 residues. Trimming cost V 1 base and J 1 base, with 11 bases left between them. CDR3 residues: CASSQGGAGSNQPQHF. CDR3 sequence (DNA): TGTGCCAGCAGCCAAGGTGGGGCAGGGAGCAATCAGCCCCAGCATTTT.

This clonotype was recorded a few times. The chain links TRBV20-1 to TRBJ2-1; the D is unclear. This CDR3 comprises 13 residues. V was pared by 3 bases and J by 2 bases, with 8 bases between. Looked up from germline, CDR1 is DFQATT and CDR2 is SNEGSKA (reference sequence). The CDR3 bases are TGCAGTGCTAGGGCGGAGACCTACAATGAGCAGTTCTTC. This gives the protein CSARAETYNEQFF.

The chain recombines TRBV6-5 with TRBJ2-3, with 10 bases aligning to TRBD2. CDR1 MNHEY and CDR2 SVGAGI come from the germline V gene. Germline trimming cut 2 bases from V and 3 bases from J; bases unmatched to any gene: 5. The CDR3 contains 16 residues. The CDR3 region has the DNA TGTGCCAGCAGTTACAGAAGCGGGAGGGGAACAGATACGCAGTATTTT. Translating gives CASSYRSGRGTDTQYF.

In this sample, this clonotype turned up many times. In DNA form, the CDR3 reads TGCAGTGCTCGACAGGGAACTAACTATGGCTACACCTTC. Translating it yields CSARQGTNYGYTF. The V call is TRBV20-1, the J call TRBJ1-2; TRBD1 matches 7 bases. Germline CDR1 is DFQATT and CDR2 is SNEGSKA (reference sequence). V was clipped by 5 bases and J by 0 bases; unmatched bases: 3. The CDR3 consists of 13 residues.

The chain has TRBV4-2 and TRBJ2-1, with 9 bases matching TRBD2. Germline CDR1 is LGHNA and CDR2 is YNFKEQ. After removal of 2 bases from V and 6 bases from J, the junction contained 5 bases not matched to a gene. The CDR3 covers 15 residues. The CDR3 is CASSQLAGTFNEQFF. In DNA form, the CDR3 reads TGTGCCAGCAGCCAACTAGCGGGAACCTTCAATGAGCAGTTCTTC.

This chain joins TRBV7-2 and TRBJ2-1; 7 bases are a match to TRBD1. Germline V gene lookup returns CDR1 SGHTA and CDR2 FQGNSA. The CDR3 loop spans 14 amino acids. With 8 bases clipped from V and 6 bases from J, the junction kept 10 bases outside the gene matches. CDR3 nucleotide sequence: TGTGCCAGCTCCGGGACAGCCCTCTCCAATGAGCAGTTCTTC. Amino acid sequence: CASSGTALSNEQFF. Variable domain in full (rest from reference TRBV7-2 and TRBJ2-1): GAGVSQSPSNKVTEKGKDVELRCDPISGHTALYWYRQSLGQGLEFLIYFQGNSAPDKSGLPSDRFSAERTGGSVSTLTIQRTQQEDSAVYLCASSGTALSNEQFFGPGTRLTVL.

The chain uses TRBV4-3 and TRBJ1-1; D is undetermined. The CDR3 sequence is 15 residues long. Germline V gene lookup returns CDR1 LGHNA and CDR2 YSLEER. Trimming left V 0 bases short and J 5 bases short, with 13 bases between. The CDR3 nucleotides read TGCGCCAGCAGCCAAGATGGCCGCCCCTGGACTGAAGCTTTCTTT. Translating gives CASSQDGRPWTEAFF.

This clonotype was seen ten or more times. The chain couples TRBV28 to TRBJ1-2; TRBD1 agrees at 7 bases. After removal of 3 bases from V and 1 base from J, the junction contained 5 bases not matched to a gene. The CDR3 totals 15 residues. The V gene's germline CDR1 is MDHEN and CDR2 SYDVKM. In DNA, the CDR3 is TGTGCCAGCAGTTTCGCGGACAGGAGTAACTATGGCTACACCTTC. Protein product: CASSFADRSNYGYTF.

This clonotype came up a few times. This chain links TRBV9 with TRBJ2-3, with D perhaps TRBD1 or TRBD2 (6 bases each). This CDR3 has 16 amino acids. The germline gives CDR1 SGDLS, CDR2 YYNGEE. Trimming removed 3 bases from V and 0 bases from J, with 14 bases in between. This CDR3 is CASSADWGASTDTQYF. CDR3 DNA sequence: TGTGCCAGCAGCGCCGACTGGGGGGCTAGCACAGATACGCAGTATTTT.